These 29 T cell receptor beta chains were all obtained from the same sample, sequenced in a study of blood T cell repertoires in COVID-19. The method was immunoSEQ multiplex PCR; TCRdb's version includes in-frame clones alone and lacks a portion of them. The sample holds over 200,000 clones, about 90% seen once. The sequenced sample consisted of PBMCs or T cells enriched from blood (not recorded which). Receptors originate from a woman between 45 and 65 years old in a cohort exposed to, infected with or recovered from COVID-19 (not recorded which).

DNA for the CDR3: TGTGCCACCCTGACAGGGTTGGTTCAGCCCCAGCATTTT. Translation: CATLTGLVQPQHF. The rearrangement joins TRBV28 to TRBJ1-5; TRBD1 aligns across 7 bases. Trimming removed 10 bases from V and 6 bases from J; junction bases left unmatched: 9. CDR1 is MDHEN and CDR2 is SYDVKM in the germline V gene. The CDR3 is 13 residues long.

V and J are TRBV20-1 and TRBJ1-5; 7 bases are a match to TRBD1. The CDR3 has 14 amino acids. Germline CDR1 and CDR2: DFQATT and SNEGSKA (reference sequence). The ends lost 3 bases at V and 4 bases at J; junction bases unmatched: 6. CDR3 in amino acids: CSASLQGWNQPQHF. For the CDR3, the DNA is TGCAGTGCTAGTCTACAGGGGTGGAATCAGCCCCAGCATTTT.

This sequence joins TRBV15 and TRBJ1-4; 8 bases agree with TRBD1. Losses at the gene ends were 11 bases for V and 5 bases for J; bases not matched to a gene: 10. The CDR3 runs 14 residues. Germline V gene lookup returns CDR1 LNHNV and CDR2 YYDKDF (reference sequence). CDR3 DNA: TGTGCCGTCAAACGGGGACAGGAAAATGAAAAACTGTTTTTT. Protein: CAVKRGQENEKLFF.

As DNA, the CDR3 is TGTGCCATCAGTGAGTCGATTGGAGGGCCGTACAATGAGCAGTTCTTC. This sequence encodes CAISESIGGPYNEQFF. The genes are TRBV10-3 and TRBJ2-1; D is perhaps TRBD2 (6 bases). The CDR3 runs 16 residues. The germline gives CDR1 ENHRY, CDR2 SYGVKD. The V and J ends lost 0 bases and 4 bases respectively, with 13 bases between them.

V usage is TRBV7-3 and J usage is TRBJ2-1; 9 bases are a match to TRBD1. The ends lost 5 bases at V and 8 bases at J; junction bases unmatched: 7. The germline gives CDR1 SGHTA, CDR2 FQGTGA. This CDR3 has 14 residues. CDR3 coding DNA: TGTGCCAGCAGCCCTACAGGGGGCAAAGATGAGCAGTTCTTC. Amino acid sequence: CASSPTGGKDEQFF.

The chain joins TRBV5-4 to TRBJ1-2, with 10 bases fitting TRBD1. Losses at the gene ends were 3 bases for V and 6 bases for J; bases not matched to a gene: 14. The CDR3 spans 17 residues. Germline CDR1 reads SGHNT; CDR2 reads YYREEE (reference sequence). CDR3 sequence reads: CASSSAGTGVRGDGYTF. The CDR3 DNA sequence: TGTGCCAGCAGCTCCGCCGGGACAGGGGTTAGGGGGGATGGCTACACCTTC.

Here the CDR3 DNA reads TGCGCCAGCAGCTTGGTCCCCACTTCATATGGCTACACCTTC. Amino acids: CASSLVPTSYGYTF. The gene calls are TRBV5-1 and TRBJ1-2; D uncertain. V lost 0 bases and J lost 5, with 11 bases in between. The germline CDR1 and CDR2 sequences are SGHRS and YFSETQ. CDR3 length: 14 amino acids.

The chain combines TRBV6-2 or TRBV6-3 with TRBJ2-2; D perhaps matches TRBD2 (5 bases). The CDR3 consists of 15 residues. Looked up from germline, CDR1 is MNHEY and CDR2 is SVGEGT. Between the trimmed V and J ends, which lost 0 bases and 4 bases, there was a span of 9 bases. CDR3 amino acids: CASSYSGGSTGELFF. The CDR3 coding sequence is TGTGCCAGCAGTTACTCGGGCGGGTCCACCGGGGAGCTGTTTTTT.

This chain uses TRBV27 with TRBJ2-7, with 7 bases that match TRBD1. The CDR3 spans 14 residues. Germline V gives CDR1 MNHEY, CDR2 SMNVEV (reference sequence). J gave up 4 bases and V 6 bases, and 9 bases lay outside the gene matches. The CDR3 sequence is CASSRQGVSYEQYF. The CDR3 DNA follows: TGTGCCAGCAGCAGACAGGGTGTTTCGTACGAGCAGTACTTC.

The chain recombines TRBV9 with TRBJ1-6; 8 bases match TRBD1. The CDR3 loop spans 16 amino acids. V lost 3 bases to trimming and J lost 5 bases; unmatched junction nucleotides: 7. Per the germline V gene, CDR1 is SGDLS and CDR2 is YYNGEE. CDR3 DNA: TGTGCCAGCAGCGGAAGACAGGGGCGGGATAATTCACCCCTCCACTTT. As protein: CASSGRQGRDNSPLHF.

CDR3 bases: TGTGCCAGCAGCTTGGGGACTAAAGGCCATGAGCAGTTCTTC. Its protein product is CASSLGTKGHEQFF. The gene calls are TRBV5-4 and TRBJ2-1, with D possibly matching TRBD2 (6 bases). There are 14 residues in the CDR3. Germline V gene data show CDR1 as SGHNT and CDR2 as YYREEE (reference sequence). The V end lost 0 bases, the J end lost 8 bases, and 12 bases lay between the germline ends.

The V gene is TRBV19, the J gene TRBJ2-7, with D perhaps matching TRBD1 (6 bases). Germline V gives CDR1 LNHDA, CDR2 SQIVND (reference sequence). V lost 9 bases and J lost 0, with 27 bases in between. This CDR3 region has 18 residues. The CDR3 reads CASETGRQGPENSYEQYF. The CDR3 nucleotides are TGTGCCAGCGAGACAGGCCGTCAAGGACCAGAAAACTCCTACGAGCAGTACTTC.

The count of this clone is one. The CDR3 sequence is CASSSMGQGVNEQFF. CDR3 in DNA: TGCGCCAGCAGCTCGATGGGGCAGGGGGTCAATGAGCAGTTCTTC. The J gene is TRBJ2-1, the V gene TRBV5-1; 7 nucleotides align to TRBD1. V lost 3 bases and J lost 6; bases outside the gene matches: 9. This CDR3 spans 15 amino acids. Germline V CDR1 and CDR2: SGHRS, YFSETQ.

This clone was counted once. Other DNA sequences within the sample encode an identical CDR3. V and J are TRBV5-4 and TRBJ1-1; tentatively, D is TRBD1 (5 bases). Germline values: CDR1 SGHNT, CDR2 YYREEE (reference sequence). This CDR3 is 15 amino acids long. V lost 5 bases and J lost 3, with 17 bases in between. CDR3 amino acids: CASSPDIIPDTEAFF. CDR3 coding DNA: TGTGCCAGCAGTCCGGACATTATCCCGGACACTGAAGCTTTCTTT. The variable domain in full, with the rest retrieved from reference TRBV5-4 and TRBJ1-1, is ETGVTQSPTHLIKTRGQQVTLRCSSQSGHNTVSWYQQALGQGPQFIFQYYREEENGRGNFPPRFSGLQFPNYSSELNVNALELDDSALYLCASSPDIIPDTEAFFGQGTRLTVV.

CDR3: CATSRGGDSETQYF. The CDR3 DNA follows: TGTGCCACCAGCAGAGGGGGAGATTCGGAGACCCAGTACTTC. The chain uses TRBV15 and TRBJ2-5, with D possibly TRBD2 on 5 matching bases. The CDR3 runs to 14 residues. The V gene lost 1 base and the J gene lost 5 bases, with 11 bases spanning the gap. Germline values: CDR1 LNHNV, CDR2 YYDKDF (reference sequence).

The chain combines TRBV4-3 with TRBJ2-5; the match to TRBD1 covers 9 bases. V dropped 1 base and J dropped 4; count of bases not matched to a gene: 13. This CDR3 comprises 18 residues. CDR1 and CDR2 from the germline V gene are LGHNA and YSLEER. CDR3 loop: CASSQVGRDRVCRETQYF. The CDR3 coding sequence is TGCGCCAGCAGCCAAGTGGGTCGGGACAGGGTCTGTAGAGAGACCCAGTACTTC.

J is TRBJ1-2 and V is TRBV7-9; D gene ambiguous. V lost 8 bases and J lost 3, with 16 bases in between. The germline V gene encodes CDR1 SEHNR and CDR2 FQNEAQ (reference sequence). The CDR3 loop spans 14 amino acids. This CDR3 reads CASAISFRHYGYTF. CDR3 bases: TGTGCCAGCGCCATTAGTTTTCGTCACTATGGCTACACCTTC. The full variable domain, its missing parts supplied by reference TRBV7-9 and TRBJ1-2, is DTGVSQNPRHKITKRGQNVTFRCDPISEHNRLYWYRQTLGQGPEFLTYFQNEAQLEKSRLLSDRFSAERPKGSFSTLEIQRTEQGDSAMYLCASAISFRHYGYTFGSGTRLTVV.

This chain connects TRBV10-3 to TRBJ1-1; maybe TRBD1 (6 bases). Germline CDR1 ENHRY, CDR2 SYGVKD. The germline V and J ends were trimmed by 1 base and 10 bases, with 13 bases remaining between them. CDR3 length: 13 residues. CDR3 DNA sequence: TGTGCCATCAGTGAGTTTGGGACAAACCCAGCTTTCTTT. Translated: CAISEFGTNPAFF.

The chain employs TRBV2 and TRBJ1-2; 9 bases align to TRBD1. The germline V gene encodes CDR1 SNHLY and CDR2 FYNNEI. The CDR3 contains 15 residues. V trimming: 6 bases; J trimming: 1 base; junction bases outside the gene matches: 6. The CDR3 DNA reads TGTGCCAGCAGAGGGACAGGGTCTAATAACTATGGCTACACCTTC. Its protein product is CASRGTGSNNYGYTF.

The V call is TRBV7-9, the J call TRBJ1-1, with a tentative D call TRBD1 (6 bases). The CDR3 length is 17 residues. The V end was cut by 5 bases, the J end by 1 base, with 20 bases between. Germline V gene sequence: CDR1 SEHNR, CDR2 FQNEAQ (reference sequence). The CDR3 bases are TGTGCCAGCAGCCCACCTCTAGGGAGGGGGTCGAACACTGAAGCTTTCTTT. As protein: CASSPPLGRGSNTEAFF.

The V gene is TRBV4-1, the J gene TRBJ2-3; 9 positions match TRBD2. CDR1 MGHRA and CDR2 YSYEKL come from the germline V gene. Trimming at V came to 4 bases and at J to 4 bases, leaving 3 bases not matched to a gene. The CDR3 runs 14 residues. Here the CDR3 reads CASSLRTSADTQYF. CDR3 DNA: TGCGCCAGCAGCCTCCGGACTAGCGCAGATACGCAGTATTTT.

The chain couples TRBV6-4 to TRBJ2-5; 12 bases are shared with TRBD2. CDR1 is MRHNA and CDR2 is SNTAGT in the germline V gene. With 3 bases clipped from V and 4 bases from J, the junction kept 3 bases outside the gene matches. This CDR3 has 15 residues. CDR3 DNA: TGTGCCAGCAGTGAAACTAGCGGGGGGAGAGAGACCCAGTACTTC. It codes for CASSETSGGRETQYF.

The V call is TRBV7-8, the J call TRBJ1-6, with D tentatively TRBD1 (6 bases). Trimming shortened V by 6 bases and J by 4 bases, and 10 bases separated the two germline ends. Germline CDR1 reads SGHVS; CDR2 reads FQNEAQ. This CDR3 region has 14 residues. CDR3 sequence: CASRETGYNSPLHF. CDR3 nucleotide sequence: TGTGCCAGCAGAGAGACAGGATATAATTCACCCCTCCACTTT. The whole variable domain, remainder taken from reference TRBV7-8 and TRBJ1-6, is GAGVSQSPRYKVAKRGQDVALRCDPISGHVSLFWYQQALGQGPEFLTYFQNEAQLDKSGLPSDRFFAERPEGSVSTLKIQRTQQEDSAVYLCASRETGYNSPLHFGNGTRLTVT.

The chain has TRBV27 and TRBJ2-5; D might be TRBD2 (5 bases). Deletions cut 6 bases from V and 6 bases from J, with 23 bases between. The CDR3 contains 16 residues. From germline, CDR1 is MNHEY and CDR2 SMNVEV (reference sequence). The CDR3 sequence: CASSQEGTAVWKTQYF. For the CDR3, the DNA is TGTGCCAGCAGCCAAGAGGGCACCGCAGTTTGGAAGACCCAGTACTTC.

This clone was counted between two and nine times. The chain couples TRBV9 to TRBJ1-3; D not certain. The CDR3 length is 13 residues. Trimming cost V 6 bases and J 0 bases, with 7 bases left between them. Germline CDR1 and CDR2: SGDLS and YYNGEE. The CDR3 DNA sequence: TGTGCCAGCACGGGGAGCTCTGGAAACACCATATATTTT. Translated: CASTGSSGNTIYF.

For the CDR3, the DNA is TGTGCCAGCAGCTTCCGGGGACAGGGGTACTCACCCCTCCACTTT. Translating it yields CASSFRGQGYSPLHF. The genes are TRBV5-6 and TRBJ1-6, with 10 bases fitting TRBD1. The CDR3 is 15 residues long. Germline CDR1 SGHDT, CDR2 YYEEEE. Trimming removed 2 bases from V and 10 bases from J; junction bases left unmatched: 6.

The rearrangement links TRBV5-8 to TRBJ1-1; TRBD1 agrees at 9 bases. The CDR3 spans 16 residues. Losses at the gene ends were 3 bases for V and 1 base for J; bases not matched to a gene: 7. Germline CDR1 is SGHTS and CDR2 is YDEGEE. The CDR3 loop reads CASSWDRDRENTEAFF. DNA for the CDR3: TGTGCCAGCAGCTGGGACCGGGACAGGGAGAACACTGAAGCTTTCTTT.

The gene calls are TRBV7-2 and TRBJ1-1; TRBD1 might be the D (6 bases). Germline-derived CDR1 and CDR2 are SGHTA and FQGNSA. V dropped 3 bases and J dropped 4 bases, with 9 bases sitting between them. The CDR3 sequence is 13 residues long. The CDR3 coding sequence is TGTGCCAGCAGCTTTTCAGGGGTCACTGAAGCTTTCTTT. Encoded protein: CASSFSGVTEAFF.

This sequence joins TRBV9 and TRBJ2-1; 9 bases agree with TRBD1. The CDR3 runs to 15 residues. Germline assignment: CDR1 SGDLS and CDR2 YYNGEE. Germline trimming cut 3 bases from V and 1 base from J; bases unmatched to any gene: 2. CDR3 bases: TGTGCCAGCAGCGAGACAGGGGGTTCCTACAATGAGCAGTTCTTC. This codes for CASSETGGSYNEQFF.